The text below deals with one T cell receptor beta chain. This entry comes from a study of shared clonotypes between healthy human individuals. CD45RO-negative, CCR7-positively selected cells formed the naive CD8 fraction, excluding terminally differentiated effector memory CD45RA+ cells. Some 28,000 T cell genomes (roughly 190 ng DNA) went into each sorted-subset replicate. Clones were read by immunoSEQ multiplex PCR, and TCRdb kept only the in-frame ones, dropping some. This table holds roughly 2,000,000 clones, 85% to 95% found once. This clonotype was sampled from a man younger than 35 in good health. Some clones in this sample may be carry-over from other donors' samples. Sample: naive CD8+ T cells from PBMCs.

The CDR3 spells CASSLRGLRWEQYF. The CDR3 DNA is TGTGCCAGCAGTTTGAGAGGCCTCCGATGGGAGCAGTACTTC. The chain joins TRBV27 to TRBJ2-7, with D uncertain. The CDR3 spans 14 residues. Trimming shortened V by 3 bases and J by 7 bases, and 16 bases separated the two germline ends. The germline V gene encodes CDR1 MNHEY and CDR2 SMNVEV (reference sequence).